These 18 T cell receptor beta chains share one sample of origin, sequenced in a study of shared clonotypes between healthy human individuals (TCRdb year 2020). CD8 naive samples consisted of CD45RO-negative cells that were positively selected for CCR7, yielding a CD45RA+CCR7+ population without TemRA cells. The method was the immunoSEQ multiplex PCR assay. Drawn from immuneACCESS, this table holds only the in-frame rearrangements with V and J called that TCRdb kept. Clones are partly lost; checked studies trace under half to an unresolved V gene and leave the rest unexplained. The sample records 600,000 or so clones, roughly 95% of which are singletons. The ten largest make up over 0.1% of the sample. The sequencing input was naive CD8+ T cells sorted from blood. The cell subset or site label here, explained by the study, means: CD45RA+CCR7+. The receptors shown here come from a woman in her 30s in good health.

This chain links TRBV28 with TRBJ1-2; 7 bases fit TRBD1. CDR1 is MDHEN, CDR2 SYDVKM, per germline. This CDR3 is 14 amino acids long. V was pared by 6 bases and J by 4 bases, with 8 bases of the junction left unmatched. For the CDR3, the DNA is TGTGCCAGCAGGCCCCAGGGACAGCGCTATGGCTACACCTTC. Translation gives CASRPQGQRYGYTF.

The chain employs TRBV27 and TRBJ2-7, with D possibly matching TRBD2 (5 bases). This CDR3 contains 18 residues. The germline V gene has CDR1 MNHEY and CDR2 SMNVEV (reference sequence). V was clipped by 3 bases and J by 3 bases, with 24 bases between them. The CDR3 coding sequence is TGTGCCAGCAGTTTGTTCCCATCAGGTTCTAGCAAAGACTACGAGCAGTACTTC. The encoded protein is CASSLFPSGSSKDYEQYF.

The V and J genes are TRBV9 and TRBJ2-3, with D perhaps TRBD2 (6 bases). Between the trimmed V and J ends, which lost 3 bases and 0 bases, there was a span of 14 bases. The CDR3 covers 16 residues. Germline assignment: CDR1 SGDLS and CDR2 YYNGEE. The chain's CDR3 is CASSDGTLRSTDTQYF. CDR3 in DNA: TGTGCCAGCAGCGACGGGACTTTACGTAGCACAGATACGCAGTATTTT. The full variable domain, with the rest looked up from reference TRBV9 and TRBJ2-3, is DSGVTQTPKHLITATGQRVTLRCSPRSGDLSVYWYQQSLDQGLQFLIQYYNGEERAKGNILERFSAQQFPDLHSELNLSSLELGDSALYFCASSDGTLRSTDTQYFGPGTRLTVL.

This chain uses TRBV29-1 with TRBJ1-3, with D unresolved. V lost 4 bases and J 0 bases, leaving 10 bases between the germline ends. Germline V gene lookup returns CDR1 SQVTM and CDR2 ANQGSEA. The CDR3 totals 14 residues. CDR3 sequence: CSVGVESSGNTIYF. The CDR3 coding sequence is TGCAGCGTTGGAGTTGAGAGCTCTGGAAACACCATATATTTT.

This clone was seen once. V gene TRBV7-9 combines with J gene TRBJ2-7; 10 positions match TRBD1. The CDR3 runs to 17 residues. Germline assignment: CDR1 SEHNR and CDR2 FQNEAQ (reference sequence). The V segment lost 4 bases and the J segment 2 bases; nucleotides outside the gene matches: 11. CDR3 residues: CASSSNSWDRGPYEQYF. CDR3 in DNA: TGTGCCAGCAGCTCCAATAGCTGGGACAGGGGTCCCTACGAGCAGTACTTC.

The chain is built from TRBV27 and TRBJ2-5; TRBD1 agrees at 9 bases. This CDR3 has 16 amino acids. Trimming at V came to 5 bases and at J to 2 bases, leaving 9 bases not matched to a gene. Germline CDR1 is MNHEY and CDR2 is SMNVEV (reference sequence). In DNA form, the CDR3 reads TGTGCCAGCAGTCCCTCTAAGGGGACAGGGCAAGAGACCCAGTACTTC. It specifies CASSPSKGTGQETQYF.

This clone was recorded once. V is TRBV28 and J is TRBJ2-3, with D hard to call. CDR1 and CDR2 from the germline V gene are MDHEN and SYDVKM. Trimming took 3 bases from V and 0 from J, leaving 7 bases between them. The CDR3 runs 14 residues. The CDR3 here is CASSFITSTDTQYF. In DNA, the CDR3 is TGTGCCAGCAGTTTTATTACTAGCACAGATACGCAGTATTTT.

This chain joins TRBV7-6 and TRBJ2-5, with D perhaps TRBD2 (5 bases). The last part of the DNA fits TRBJ2-7 better; the J call may be wrong. There are 14 residues in the CDR3. Germline-derived CDR1 and CDR2 are SGHVS and FNYEAQ. For the CDR3, the DNA is TGTGCCAGCAGCTTAGAGGCCGGGAACTACGAGCAGTACTTC. Encoded protein: CASSLEAGNYEQYF.

This clone was counted a single time. CDR3 sequence reads: CASSPAGVSYEQYF. The CDR3 DNA reads as TGTGCCAGTAGTCCTGCGGGAGTGAGCTACGAGCAGTACTTC. V and J are TRBV19 and TRBJ2-7; 7 bases align to TRBD2. The junction had 7 bases not matched to a gene; V was cut back by 5 bases and J by 3 bases. This CDR3 comprises 14 residues. Germline values: CDR1 LNHDA, CDR2 SQIVND (reference sequence).

V gene TRBV5-4 combines with J gene TRBJ1-2; D unresolved. Germline CDR1 is SGHNT and CDR2 is YYREEE (reference sequence). V lost 0 bases to trimming and J lost 7 bases, with 4 bases between them. The CDR3 consists of 11 residues. The CDR3 is CASSLGVGYTF. The CDR3 nucleotides read TGTGCCAGCAGCTTGGGGGTTGGCTACACCTTC.

The V and J genes are TRBV27 and TRBJ2-1; TRBD2 is a possible D gene (6 bases). Between the trimmed V and J ends, which lost 8 bases and 6 bases, there was a span of 17 bases. Germline V gene sequence: CDR1 MNHEY, CDR2 SMNVEV (reference sequence). The CDR3 has 14 residues. CDR3 coding DNA: TGTGCCAGCCGATCTGAGGGAGGTCGCAATGAGCAGTTCTTC. Amino acid sequence: CASRSEGGRNEQFF.

This chain joins TRBV13 and TRBJ2-3; 11 bases map to TRBD2. J lost 4 bases, V lost 4 bases, and 7 bases had no gene match. The CDR3 has 16 residues. From germline, CDR1 is PRHDT and CDR2 FYEKMQ (reference sequence). The CDR3 protein is CASSSTSGSVSDTQYF. The CDR3 bases are TGTGCCAGCAGCTCCACTAGCGGGAGTGTTTCAGATACGCAGTATTTT.

CDR3 in amino acids: CASSSGGGWNNEQFF. As DNA, the CDR3 is TGTGCCAGCAGCTCGGGAGGGGGATGGAACAATGAGCAGTTCTTC. V and J are TRBV7-2 and TRBJ2-1, with TRBD2 identical over 8 bases. The trim removed 4 bases at V and 5 bases at J, leaving 7 bases unmatched. Germline-derived CDR1 and CDR2 are SGHTA and FQGNSA. The CDR3 has 15 residues.

The V and J genes are TRBV4-1 and TRBJ2-7; no clear D. The CDR3 is made up of 15 amino acids. V was trimmed by 2 bases and J by 2 bases, leaving 13 bases between them. Germline V gene lookup returns CDR1 MGHRA and CDR2 YSYEKL. The CDR3 here is CASSQNLLVAYEQYF. In nucleotides, the CDR3 is TGCGCCAGCAGCCAAAACCTTCTTGTCGCCTACGAGCAGTACTTC.

The J gene is TRBJ1-5, the V gene TRBV19; D call uncertain. V dropped 0 bases and J dropped 5 bases, with 11 bases sitting between them. This CDR3 has 15 residues. The germline CDR1 and CDR2 sequences are LNHDA and SQIVND (reference sequence). The CDR3 DNA follows: TGTGCCAGTAGTATAGATTGGAACGCCTATCAGCCCCAGCATTTT. Its translation: CASSIDWNAYQPQHF.

This rearrangement joins TRBV6-1 to TRBJ2-7, with 7 bases fitting TRBD2. The CDR3 has 15 residues. The germline V gene encodes CDR1 MNHNS and CDR2 SASEGT. Trimming took 6 bases from V and 3 from J; bases not matched to a gene: 11. DNA of the CDR3: TGTGCCAGCAGAACGTGGACGGCGGGGGTCTACGAGCAGTACTTC. The encoded protein is CASRTWTAGVYEQYF.

The J gene is TRBJ2-7, the V gene TRBV28; 9 bases agree with TRBD2. The ends lost 7 bases at V and 2 bases at J; junction bases unmatched: 12. The CDR3 length is 16 residues. CDR1 MDHEN and CDR2 SYDVKM come from the germline V gene. CDR3 in amino acids: CASTNSGLAITYEQYF. Written as DNA, the CDR3 is TGTGCCAGCACTAACTCGGGACTAGCCATCACCTACGAGCAGTACTTC.

This chain uses TRBV7-9 with TRBJ2-1; 14 positions match TRBD2. Trimming took 5 bases from V and 8 from J; bases not matched to a gene: 5. The CDR3 extends over 15 amino acids. Germline assignment: CDR1 SEHNR and CDR2 FQNEAQ (reference sequence). The CDR3 DNA is TGTGCCAGCAGCCCAGGACTAGCGGGAGGCGATGAGCAGTTCTTC. Encoded protein: CASSPGLAGGDEQFF.